One T cell receptor beta chain is described in this entry. Its target is not known. The data originate from a study of shared clonotypes between healthy human individuals. Whole-study results and caveats: Generation probabilities of non-shared clonotypes were lower (relative to those shared by all four donors). Approximately 5% was the fraction of naive CD4 clonotypes found shared across several donors. Memory subsets generally showed lower estimated richness than naive subsets.

V was clipped by 5 bases and J by 2 bases, with 19 bases between them. Per the germline V gene, CDR1 is SGHTA and CDR2 is FQGNSA. The CDR3 loop spans 17 amino acids. Assay: immunoSEQ multiplex PCR; the TCRdb copy retains only in-frame clones and omits some. The sample has around 2.3 million clones, roughly 95% seen once. What was sequenced was naive CD4+ T cells sorted from blood. Regarding subset: CD45RA+ positively selected. This chain joins TRBV7-2 and TRBJ1-5; D gene unclear. The clonotype was recovered from a man in his late teens or twenties in good health. CDR3 protein: CASSQLGNHQGNQPQHF. CDR3 bases: TGTGCCAGCAGCCAATTGGGCAACCACCAGGGCAATCAGCCCCAGCATTTT. Looking up the rest from reference TRBV7-2 and TRBJ1-5 gives the full variable domain: GAGVSQSPSNKVTEKGKDVELRCDPISGHTALYWYRQSLGQGLEFLIYFQGNSAPDKSGLPSDRFSAERTGGSVSTLTIQRTQQEDSAVYLCASSQLGNHQGNQPQHFGDGTRLSIL.